Each of the 18 T cell receptor beta chains below was sequenced from the same sample in a study of response to subunit inactivated influenza vaccine. TCRdb itself ran the RT-PCR reads through MiXCR, one entry per CDR3 protein. The table has some 480,000 distinct CDR3 sequences, over 9.5% seen once; the top ten hold approximately 12%. The sample consisted of PBMCs from blood, taken 35 to 45 days after vaccination. Receptors were obtained from a man aged 45 to 65 who received an inactivated influenza vaccine.

This clonotype was found many times. This chain connects TRBV6-1 to TRBJ2-7; D may be TRBD2 (6 bases). Trimming left V 6 bases short and J 3 bases short, with 18 bases between. The CDR3 loop spans 15 amino acids. CDR1 and CDR2 (germline): MNHNS, SASEGT. The CDR3 nucleotides are TGTGCCAGCAGCCCCGGGGTCGGGAGACACTACGAGCAGTACTTC. Translation: CASSPGVGRHYEQYF.

This clonotype has just a few counts. The rearrangement joins TRBV3-1 to TRBJ1-6; no reliable D call. CDR3 size: 13 residues. CDR1 is LGHDT and CDR2 is YNNKEL in the germline V gene (reference sequence). Trimming cost V 0 bases and J 9 bases, with 6 bases left between them. The chain's CDR3 is CASSQDTVSPLHF. Here the CDR3 DNA reads TGTGCCAGCAGCCAAGATACGGTTTCACCCCTCCACTTT.

This clonotype showed up just a few times. This sequence joins TRBV7-2 and TRBJ2-7; D is tentatively TRBD1 or TRBD2 (5 bases each). CDR3 size: 15 residues. The germline gives CDR1 SGHTA, CDR2 FQGNSA. The V gene lost 4 bases and the J gene lost 2 bases, with 15 bases spanning the gap. The CDR3 coding sequence is TGTGCCAGCAGCTCCGGGACCATCCTCCCCTACGAGCAGTACTTC. It encodes CASSSGTILPYEQYF. Based on the CDR3 plus reference TRBV7-2 and TRBJ2-7, the full variable domain is GAGVSQSPSNKVTEKGKDVELRCDPISGHTALYWYRQSLGQGLEFLIYFQGNSAPDKSGLPSDRFSAERTGGSVSTLTIQRTQQEDSAVYLCASSSGTILPYEQYFGPGTRLTVT.

This chain joins TRBV12-3 or TRBV12-4 and TRBJ1-2; 9 nucleotides agree with TRBD1. The length of the CDR3 is 13 residues. The junction had 5 bases not matched to a gene; V was cut back by 6 bases and J by 6 bases. CDR3 coding DNA: TGTGCCAGCAGCTACCGGGACAGGGATGGCTACACCTTC. This codes for CASSYRDRDGYTF.

The chain couples TRBV20-1 to TRBJ2-7; tentatively, D is TRBD1 or TRBD2 (5 bases each). The germline V gene has CDR1 DFQATT and CDR2 SNEGSKA (reference sequence). The length of the CDR3 is 14 residues. With 3 bases removed from V and 2 bases from J, the gap between germline ends came to 14 bases. The DNA of the CDR3 is TGCAGTGCTAGTACCCCGGGGCAGCCCTACGAGCAGTACTTC. Translation gives CSASTPGQPYEQYF.

This clonotype has just a few counts. The chain joins TRBV10-1 to TRBJ2-3; D tentatively fits TRBD1 or TRBD2 (6 bases each). Trimming shortened V by 0 bases and J by 5 bases, and 9 bases separated the two germline ends. The germline CDR1 and CDR2 sequences are WNHNN and SYGVQD (reference sequence). The CDR3 is made up of 14 amino acids. The CDR3 coding sequence is TGCGCCAGCAGTGAGTCAGGGGGGCAAGATACGCAGTATTTT. Translating gives CASSESGGQDTQYF.

The rearrangement uses TRBV20-1 and TRBJ1-1; possible D gene TRBD1, 5 bases. This CDR3 contains 13 residues. CDR1 is DFQATT and CDR2 is SNEGSKA in the germline V gene (reference sequence). With 5 bases removed from V and 6 bases from J, the gap between germline ends came to 16 bases. The CDR3 here is CSAPSGGTAEAFF. The CDR3 nucleotides read TGCAGTGCTCCCTCCGGGGGGACCGCTGAAGCTTTCTTT.

This clonotype showed up many times. V gene TRBV29-1 combines with J gene TRBJ2-7; TRBD2 matches at 9 bases. CDR1 and CDR2 from the germline V gene are SQVTM and ANQGSEA. The trim removed 1 base at V and 1 base at J, leaving 2 bases unmatched. CDR3 length equals 14 residues. The CDR3 DNA sequence: TGCAGCGTTGAAGTAGCGGGAGTATCCTACGAGCAGTACTTC. Translating gives CSVEVAGVSYEQYF.

This clonotype was detected many times. The V and J genes are TRBV7-9 and TRBJ2-5; D uncertain. The length of the CDR3 is 13 residues. CDR1 is SEHNR and CDR2 is FQNEAQ in the germline V gene (reference sequence). Trimming left V 5 bases short and J 5 bases short, with 12 bases between. In DNA, the CDR3 is TGTGCCAGCAGCCAGGTGTTGTGGGAGACCCAGTACTTC. Protein: CASSQVLWETQYF.

The chain couples TRBV7-9 to TRBJ2-1, with D perhaps given as TRBD1 or TRBD2 (6 bases each). This CDR3 has 17 amino acids. Germline CDR1 SEHNR, CDR2 FQNEAQ (reference sequence). V lost 1 base to trimming and J lost 3 bases, with 16 bases between them. This CDR3 is CASSLVGGGARYNEQFF. CDR3 nucleotide sequence: TGTGCCAGCAGCTTAGTTGGAGGGGGTGCTCGCTACAATGAGCAGTTCTTC.

This clonotype came up many times. The rearrangement uses TRBV12-3 or TRBV12-4 and TRBJ2-1; no definite D call. V was pared by 2 bases and J by 2 bases, with 7 bases between. This CDR3 contains 14 residues. The CDR3 DNA reads as TGTGCCAGCAGTTTAATGGGGACCTACAATGAGCAGTTCTTC. This encodes CASSLMGTYNEQFF.

This clonotype was seen a few times. The J gene is TRBJ1-6, the V gene TRBV7-2; 8 nucleotides line up with TRBD1. The CDR3 spans 16 residues. CDR1 and CDR2 from the germline V gene are SGHTA and FQGNSA. The V gene end was trimmed by 2 bases and the J gene end by 8 bases; junction bases not matched to a gene: 8. The CDR3 spells CASSLTDRVLHSPLHF. The CDR3 DNA follows: TGTGCCAGCAGCTTAACGGACAGGGTTTTGCATTCACCCCTCCACTTT.

This clonotype showed up many times. The CDR3 sequence: CASSESGTSGDTQYF. CDR3 nucleotide sequence: TGTGCCAGCAGTGAGAGTGGGACTAGCGGGGATACGCAGTATTTT. This rearrangement joins TRBV6-4 to TRBJ2-3; 12 bases align to TRBD2. CDR3 size: 15 residues. CDR1 is MRHNA, CDR2 SNTAGT, per germline. V lost 3 bases and J lost 6; bases outside the gene matches: 4.

In this sample, this clonotype turned up many times. V usage is TRBV20-1 and J usage is TRBJ2-3; the D is unclear. CDR3 length: 12 amino acids. V lost 5 bases and J lost 1, with 7 bases in between. Germline CDR1 reads DFQATT; CDR2 reads SNEGSKA (reference sequence). The CDR3: CSAGLGTDTQYF. CDR3 bases: TGCAGTGCTGGGCTTGGCACAGATACGCAGTATTTT.

This clonotype was seen only a few times. This sequence joins TRBV7-8 and TRBJ2-7; a possible D gene is TRBD1 (6 bases). The CDR3 has 13 amino acids. Germline CDR1 SGHVS, CDR2 FQNEAQ. V gave up 1 base and J gave up 6 bases, with 10 bases separating them. CDR3 protein: CASSLVPRGEQYF. The CDR3 nucleotides read TGTGCCAGCAGCTTAGTTCCCAGGGGCGAGCAGTACTTC.

The genes are TRBV6-4 and TRBJ2-3, with 15 bases that match TRBD2. In germline, CDR1 is MRHNA, CDR2 SNTAGT. V shed 0 bases and J 7 bases; nucleotides not matched to a gene: 8. The CDR3 is 18 residues long. Here the CDR3 reads CASSDSWTSGGALNTQYF. CDR3 nucleotides: TGTGCCAGCAGTGACTCATGGACTAGCGGGGGGGCCTTGAATACGCAGTATTTT.

J is TRBJ1-3 and V is TRBV10-3; 7 bases align to TRBD1. In germline, CDR1 is ENHRY, CDR2 SYGVKD. The CDR3 totals 12 residues. With V trimmed by 10 bases and J by 2 bases, 2 bases remained unmatched. In DNA form, the CDR3 reads TGTGCCACCGGGACAGCTGGAAACACCATATATTTT. This encodes CATGTAGNTIYF.

This clonotype was seen many times. The chain couples TRBV29-1 to TRBJ1-3; the D is unclear. CDR1 SQVTM and CDR2 ANQGSEA come from the germline V gene. The length of the CDR3 is 11 residues. V was pared by 6 bases and J by 4 bases, with 7 bases between. CDR3 bases: TGCAGCGTCCAACAGGGAAACACCATATATTTT. Protein: CSVQQGNTIYF.